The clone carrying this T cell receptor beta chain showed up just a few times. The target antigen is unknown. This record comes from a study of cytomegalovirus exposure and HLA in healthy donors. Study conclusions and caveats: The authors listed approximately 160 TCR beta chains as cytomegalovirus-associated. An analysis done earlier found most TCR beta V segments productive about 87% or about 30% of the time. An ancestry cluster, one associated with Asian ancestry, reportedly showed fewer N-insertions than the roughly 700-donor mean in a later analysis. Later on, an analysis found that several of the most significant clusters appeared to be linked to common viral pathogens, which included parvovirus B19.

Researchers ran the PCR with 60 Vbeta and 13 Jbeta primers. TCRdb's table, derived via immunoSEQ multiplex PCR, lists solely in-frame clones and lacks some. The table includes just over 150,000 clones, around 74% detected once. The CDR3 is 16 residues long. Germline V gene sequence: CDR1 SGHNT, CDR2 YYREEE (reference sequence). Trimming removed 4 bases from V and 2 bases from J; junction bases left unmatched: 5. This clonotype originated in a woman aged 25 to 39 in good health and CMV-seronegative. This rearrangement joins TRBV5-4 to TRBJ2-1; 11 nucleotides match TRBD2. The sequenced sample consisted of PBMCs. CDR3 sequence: CASSAGTSGAYNEQFF. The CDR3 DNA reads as TGTGCCAGCAGCGCGGGGACTAGCGGCGCCTACAATGAGCAGTTCTTC. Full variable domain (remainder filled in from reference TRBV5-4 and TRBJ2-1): ETGVTQSPTHLIKTRGQQVTLRCSSQSGHNTVSWYQQALGQGPQFIFQYYREEENGRGNFPPRFSGLQFPNYSSELNVNALELDDSALYLCASSAGTSGAYNEQFFGPGTRLTVL.